One and the same sample provided the 23 T cell receptor beta chains below, sequenced in a study of blood T cell repertoires in COVID-19. Method: immunoSEQ multiplex PCR; TCRdb's copy keeps in-frame clones and lacks some. The table includes about 70,000 clones, about 91% detected once. Input material: peripheral blood. The receptors originated from a man in his fifties with active COVID-19.

V and J are TRBV7-2 and TRBJ1-2, with 7 bases fitting TRBD1. CDR1 and CDR2 (germline): SGHTA, FQGNSA. The CDR3 consists of 13 residues. The V and J ends lost 3 bases and 7 bases, in that order; junction bases with no gene match: 5. The CDR3 DNA reads as TGTGCCAGCAGCTTGGGGCAGGGGGGTGGCTACACCTTC. Protein: CASSLGQGGGYTF.

Of note for this clone: The sample holds other DNA sequences that translate to the same CDR3. The chain couples TRBV18 to TRBJ1-3; no reliable D call. This CDR3 spans 15 amino acids. The V and J ends lost 3 bases and 0 bases respectively, with 9 bases between them. In germline, CDR1 is KGHSH, CDR2 LQKENI. The CDR3 spells CASSPSPLSGNTIYF. The CDR3 nucleotides read TGTGCCAGCTCACCGAGCCCGCTCTCTGGAAACACCATATATTTT.

This clone has just a few counts. This rearrangement joins TRBV6-2 or TRBV6-3 to TRBJ2-7, with D maybe TRBD1 (5 bases). CDR3 length: 13 residues. Germline lookup yields CDR1 MNHEY and CDR2 SVGEGT. V gave up 0 bases and J gave up 5 bases, with 8 bases separating them. CDR3 DNA: TGTGCCAGCAGTTACTCCCAGGGAAACGAGCAGTACTTC. Its protein is CASSYSQGNEQYF.

The chain couples TRBV6-1 to TRBJ1-5; a weak D match, TRBD1 (6 bases). Deletions cut 2 bases from V and 2 bases from J, with 10 bases between. The CDR3 consists of 15 residues. Germline values: CDR1 MNHNS, CDR2 SASEGT. The CDR3 loop reads CASSERGAGNQPQHF. CDR3 nucleotide sequence: TGTGCCAGCAGTGAACGGGGGGCGGGCAATCAGCCCCAGCATTTT.

V and J are TRBV6-5 and TRBJ1-4; D uncertain. This CDR3 is built from 13 residues. Germline V gene lookup returns CDR1 MNHEY and CDR2 SVGAGI. V was shortened by 8 bases and J by 5 bases, with 12 bases between the two germline ends. The CDR3 region is CASRRGGNEKLFF. DNA for the CDR3: TGTGCCAGCCGGCGGGGAGGGAATGAAAAACTGTTTTTT.

The chain carries TRBV6-2 or TRBV6-3 and TRBJ2-4; 8 positions match TRBD2. The CDR3 is 15 amino acids. The junction had 12 bases not matched to a gene; V was cut back by 6 bases and J by 8 bases. Germline loops: CDR1 MNHEY, CDR2 SVGEGT. As DNA, the CDR3 is TGTGCCAGCAGCCGCCCCGGGGGGGGCTGGGACATTCAGTACTTC. Translating gives CASSRPGGGWDIQYF.

The V gene is TRBV6-5, the J gene TRBJ2-6; D may be TRBD2 (5 bases). V shed 2 bases and J shed 0 bases, with 5 bases lying between them. The length of the CDR3 is 15 residues. In germline, CDR1 is MNHEY, CDR2 SVGAGI. The CDR3 DNA sequence: TGTGCCAGCAGTTACGGACTCTCTGGGGCCAACGTCCTGACTTTC. The encoded protein is CASSYGLSGANVLTF.

The rearrangement uses TRBV9 and TRBJ1-3; D perhaps matches TRBD1 (5 bases). Germline lookup yields CDR1 SGDLS and CDR2 YYNGEE. V gave up 3 bases and J gave up 2 bases, with 18 bases separating them. The CDR3 consists of 17 residues. In nucleotides, the CDR3 is TGTGCCAGCAGCGCGGGGGGTTGGGGGACGACTGGAAACACCATATATTTT. It codes for CASSAGGWGTTGNTIYF.

This rearrangement joins TRBV11-1 to TRBJ1-1; D gene ambiguous. V was clipped by 3 bases and J by 1 base, with 6 bases between them. Germline V gives CDR1 SGHAT, CDR2 FQDESV (reference sequence). The CDR3 runs to 13 residues. DNA for the CDR3: TGTGCCAGCAGCTTTGTCGGGAACACTGAAGCTTTCTTT. Its translation is CASSFVGNTEAFF.

The chain carries TRBV5-4 and TRBJ1-2; 10 bases agree with TRBD1. V trimming: 4 bases; J trimming: 6 bases; junction bases outside the gene matches: 3. The CDR3 spans 13 residues. CDR1 is SGHNT, CDR2 YYREEE, per germline (reference sequence). CDR3 sequence reads: CASSQGQGNGYTF. In DNA form, the CDR3 reads TGTGCCAGCAGCCAGGGACAGGGGAATGGCTACACCTTC.

V gene TRBV6-2 or TRBV6-3 combines with J gene TRBJ1-1, with TRBD1 as a possible D gene (5 bases). This CDR3 region has 13 residues. V gave up 3 bases and J gave up 4 bases, with 9 bases separating them. The germline gives CDR1 MNHEY, CDR2 SVGEGT. The chain's CDR3 is CASSYGGGTEAFF. Here the CDR3 DNA reads TGTGCCAGCAGTTATGGCGGGGGCACTGAAGCTTTCTTT.

The chain joins TRBV29-1 to TRBJ1-6; 7 bases are a match to TRBD1. CDR1 and CDR2 from the germline V gene are SQVTM and ANQGSEA. There are 13 residues in the CDR3. Unmatched junction bases numbered 6, after V lost 4 bases and J lost 9 bases. CDR3 bases: TGCAGCGTTGGACAGGGTGGGAGTTCACCCCTCCACTTT. This codes for CSVGQGGSSPLHF. The full variable domain, completed using reference TRBV29-1 and TRBJ1-6, is SAVISQKPSRDICQRGTSLTIQCQVDSQVTMMFWYRQQPGQSLTLIATANQGSEATYESGFVIDKFPISRPNLTFSTLTVSNMSPEDSSIYLCSVGQGGSSPLHFGNGTRLTVT.

V gene TRBV2 combines with J gene TRBJ1-1; maybe TRBD1 (5 bases). The CDR3 consists of 15 residues. Deletions cut 8 bases from V and 0 bases from J, with 16 bases between. Germline values: CDR1 SNHLY, CDR2 FYNNEI. This CDR3 is CASSPRSGLNTEAFF. CDR3 coding DNA: TGTGCCAGCTCCCCAAGGTCAGGGCTGAACACTGAAGCTTTCTTT.

Here the CDR3 reads CASSDPQGKGTEAFF. The CDR3 DNA sequence: TGTGCCAGCAGTGACCCACAGGGGAAGGGGACTGAAGCTTTCTTT. The chain carries TRBV6-6 and TRBJ1-1; 7 nucleotides align to TRBD1. The CDR3 is 15 amino acids. V lost 5 bases to trimming and J lost 5 bases; unmatched junction nucleotides: 11. The germline CDR1 and CDR2 sequences are MNHNY and SVGAGI (reference sequence).

V is TRBV7-3 and J is TRBJ2-3, with 8 positions matching TRBD2. Germline loops: CDR1 SGHTA, CDR2 FQGTGA. The junction had 1 base not matched to a gene; V was cut back by 0 bases and J by 8 bases. The CDR3 loop spans 13 amino acids. CDR3 nucleotides: TGTGCCAGCAGCTTAACTAGCGGGGCTACGCAGTATTTT. It is translated as CASSLTSGATQYF. Complete variable domain (other parts from reference TRBV7-3 and TRBJ2-3): GAGVSQTPSNKVTEKGKYVELRCDPISGHTALYWYRQSLGQGPEFLIYFQGTGAADDSGLPNDRFFAVRPEGSVSTLKIQRTERGDSAVYLCASSLTSGATQYFGPGTRLTVL.

The chain is built from TRBV24-1 and TRBJ1-5; TRBD1 agrees at 8 bases. With V trimmed by 3 bases and J by 4 bases, 7 bases remained unmatched. This CDR3 has 16 residues. Per the germline V gene, CDR1 is KGHDR and CDR2 is SFDVKD. CDR3 DNA sequence: TGTGCCACCAGTGATCCCGGACAGGGCAAGAATCAGCCCCAGCATTTT. Amino acids: CATSDPGQGKNQPQHF.

This clone was detected only a few times. This rearrangement joins TRBV27 to TRBJ2-1; 8 bases map to TRBD2. The CDR3 covers 15 residues. The J segment lost 4 bases and the V segment lost 5 bases, leaving 7 bases of the junction unmatched. CDR1 is MNHEY and CDR2 is SMNVEV in the germline V gene (reference sequence). The CDR3 spells CASSPLAGLYNEQFF. The CDR3 DNA follows: TGTGCCAGCAGTCCGTTAGCGGGGCTTTACAATGAGCAGTTCTTC.

The chain links TRBV5-1 to TRBJ1-1, with 11 bases identical to TRBD1. CDR3 size: 16 residues. The trim removed 3 bases at V and 4 bases at J, leaving 8 bases unmatched. CDR1 is SGHRS, CDR2 YFSETQ, per germline. The CDR3 coding sequence is TGCGCCAGCAGCTATGGGACAGGGGGTTGGTCCACTGAAGCTTTCTTT. It encodes CASSYGTGGWSTEAFF.

The rearrangement joins TRBV6-5 to TRBJ1-5; 7 bases are shared with TRBD1. There are 14 residues in the CDR3. V dropped 6 bases and J dropped 6; count of bases not matched to a gene: 8. Germline V lookup: CDR1 MNHEY, CDR2 SVGAGI. The CDR3 here is CASRDGTVSQPQHF. The CDR3 region has the DNA TGTGCCAGCAGGGATGGGACAGTAAGTCAGCCCCAGCATTTT.

The gene calls are TRBV7-9 and TRBJ2-1; 8 bases fit TRBD2. The CDR3 contains 19 residues. The V segment lost 4 bases and the J segment 0 bases; nucleotides outside the gene matches: 14. Germline V gives CDR1 SEHNR, CDR2 FQNEAQ (reference sequence). The chain's CDR3 is CASSSGLAGSLSSYNEQFF. For the CDR3, the DNA is TGTGCCAGCAGCTCCGGACTAGCCGGCTCCTTGAGCTCCTACAATGAGCAGTTCTTC.

V is TRBV13 and J is TRBJ2-2; maybe TRBD2 (6 bases). V lost 0 bases and J lost 3, with 14 bases in between. The germline V gene encodes CDR1 PRHDT and CDR2 FYEKMQ (reference sequence). The CDR3 is 17 amino acids. The CDR3 DNA follows: TGTGCCAGCAGCTTAGGTTTGGCGGGGCGCCACACCGGGGAGCTGTTTTTT. This codes for CASSLGLAGRHTGELFF. The full variable domain, in which reference TRBV13 and TRBJ2-2 provide the parts outside the CDR3, is AAGVIQSPRHLIKEKRETATLKCYPIPRHDTVYWYQQGPGQDPQFLISFYEKMQSDKGSIPDRFSAQQFSDYHSELNMSSLELGDSALYFCASSLGLAGRHTGELFFGEGSRLTVL.

V gene TRBV6-5 combines with J gene TRBJ1-6, with D tentatively TRBD1 (6 bases). There are 15 residues in the CDR3. Trimming removed 6 bases from V and 5 bases from J, with 14 bases in between. Germline assignment: CDR1 MNHEY and CDR2 SVGAGI. For the CDR3, the DNA is TGTGCCAGCAGAACAGGGCGGGGGGATAATTCACCCCTCCACTTT. Its translation is CASRTGRGDNSPLHF.

The chain combines TRBV7-2 with TRBJ2-2, with 10 positions matching TRBD1. The CDR3 length is 15 residues. With V trimmed by 3 bases and J by 6 bases, 4 bases remained unmatched. Germline V gene sequence: CDR1 SGHTA, CDR2 FQGNSA. CDR3 loop: CASSLGTGEAGELFF. CDR3 nucleotide sequence: TGTGCCAGCAGCTTGGGGACAGGGGAAGCCGGGGAGCTGTTTTTT.